A single sample is the source of the 30 T cell receptor beta chains below, sequenced in a study of cytomegalovirus exposure and HLA in healthy donors. The table came from immunoSEQ multiplex PCR; TCRdb's copy has only in-frame clones and leaves some out. The data hold around 300,000 clones, with roughly 90% observed a single time. What was sequenced was PBMCs. These receptors all come from a woman in her late teens or twenties in good health and CMV-seronegative.

Worth noting for this clone: The sample contains more than one DNA sequence encoding this CDR3. The V call is TRBV6-5, the J call TRBJ1-2, with 7 bases lining up with TRBD1. Germline V gene data show CDR1 as MNHEY and CDR2 as SVGAGI. With 6 bases clipped from V and 4 bases from J, the junction kept 5 bases outside the gene matches. This CDR3 comprises 13 residues. The CDR3 region is CASRRQGGYGYTF. The CDR3 nucleotides read TGTGCCAGCAGAAGACAGGGAGGCTATGGCTACACCTTC.

This chain links TRBV5-1 with TRBJ1-1, with a weak D call TRBD1 (6 bases). The germline V gene encodes CDR1 SGHRS and CDR2 YFSETQ. V was clipped by 4 bases and J by 2 bases, with 15 bases between them. The CDR3 loop spans 15 amino acids. The CDR3 here is CASSPDPQGNTEAFF. The DNA for the CDR3 is TGCGCCAGCAGCCCGGACCCACAGGGTAACACTGAAGCTTTCTTT.

About this clone: The junction departs from germline at one end; a sequencing error may be responsible. The CDR3 DNA sequence: TGTGCCAGCATCACAAATACGCAGTATTTT. It yields the protein CASITNTQYF. J is TRBJ2-3 and V is TRBV2; D gene unclear. Per germline, CDR1 SNHLY and CDR2 FYNNEI. This CDR3 is 10 amino acids long.

This clone came up once. This chain joins TRBV4-3 and TRBJ2-5; 8 bases map to TRBD1. The length of the CDR3 is 17 residues. CDR1 is LGHNA and CDR2 is YSLEER in the germline V gene. Trimming removed 4 bases from V and 1 base from J; junction bases left unmatched: 11. This CDR3 is CASSLGAGRGLQETQYF. The CDR3 DNA is TGCGCCAGCAGCCTCGGCGCAGGCAGGGGGCTCCAAGAGACCCAGTACTTC.

The chain links TRBV28 to TRBJ2-7; TRBD1 agrees at 8 bases. This CDR3 is built from 15 residues. Germline V gene data show CDR1 as MDHEN and CDR2 as SYDVKM. The junction had 7 bases not matched to a gene; V was cut back by 4 bases and J by 2 bases. The CDR3 nucleotides read TGTGCCAGCAGTTCTGGACAGGGAGAGGCCTACGAGCAGTACTTC. As protein: CASSSGQGEAYEQYF.

In DNA form, the CDR3 reads TGCAGCGTGTGGGGGGACCACAGGGGGCACTCCTACGAGCAGTACTTC. Protein product: CSVWGDHRGHSYEQYF. The J gene is TRBJ2-7, the V gene TRBV29-1, with 9 bases aligning to TRBD1. Germline values: CDR1 SQVTM, CDR2 ANQGSEA. The CDR3 is made up of 16 amino acids. V was pared by 6 bases and J by 0 bases, with 12 bases of the junction left unmatched.

The V and J genes are TRBV11-2 and TRBJ2-7; 7 positions match TRBD2. This CDR3 comprises 16 residues. V lost 5 bases and J lost 4; bases outside the gene matches: 14. Germline CDR1 and CDR2: SGHAT and FQNNGV. DNA for the CDR3: TGTGCCAGCAGCGAATCCGGGACTACCCAATCTTACGAGCAGTACTTC. As protein: CASSESGTTQSYEQYF.

This sequence joins TRBV6-5 and TRBJ1-1, with D perhaps TRBD1 (5 bases). The CDR3 length is 11 residues. Germline loops: CDR1 MNHEY, CDR2 SVGAGI. V lost 10 bases, J lost 7 bases, and 13 bases lay in between. CDR3 residues: CATSYGGEAFF. The CDR3 DNA reads as TGTGCCACCTCATACGGGGGTGAAGCTTTCTTT.

The chain combines TRBV27 with TRBJ2-1; TRBD2 matches at 8 bases. The germline V gene encodes CDR1 MNHEY and CDR2 SMNVEV (reference sequence). The CDR3 runs 13 residues. Trimming at V came to 6 bases and at J to 6 bases, leaving 4 bases not matched to a gene. The CDR3 is CASSLAGINEQFF. The CDR3 DNA sequence: TGTGCCAGCAGCTTAGCGGGAATCAATGAGCAGTTCTTC.

The V and J genes are TRBV5-1 and TRBJ2-7, with D unresolved. The CDR3 runs to 13 residues. The V gene lost 0 bases and the J gene lost 5 bases, with 9 bases spanning the gap. Germline loops: CDR1 SGHRS, CDR2 YFSETQ. The CDR3 loop is CASSLGHADEQYF. The CDR3 DNA is TGCGCCAGCAGCTTGGGGCATGCCGACGAGCAGTACTTC.

This sequence joins TRBV2 and TRBJ2-5; D gene uncertain. Between the trimmed V and J ends, which lost 4 bases and 5 bases, there was a span of 11 bases. This CDR3 is 13 amino acids long. Germline values: CDR1 SNHLY, CDR2 FYNNEI. The DNA for the CDR3 is TGTGCCAGCAGTGGAGCGTCCGGGGAGACCCAGTACTTC. Its translation is CASSGASGETQYF.

This clone appeared a single time. The chain employs TRBV5-6 and TRBJ2-7; 9 bases are a match to TRBD1. After removal of 5 bases from V and 0 bases from J, the junction contained 6 bases not matched to a gene. The CDR3 spans 15 residues. Per the germline V gene, CDR1 is SGHDT and CDR2 is YYEEEE. The CDR3 loop is CASSSTGGISYEQYF. As DNA, the CDR3 is TGTGCCAGCAGTTCAACAGGGGGCATCTCCTACGAGCAGTACTTC.

The V and J genes are TRBV27 and TRBJ1-1, with a possible D match to TRBD1 (5 bases). Germline CDR1 is MNHEY and CDR2 is SMNVEV (reference sequence). Trimming took off 6 bases at V and 1 base at J, with 9 bases between the two ends. The CDR3 sequence is 13 residues long. The CDR3, as DNA: TGTGCCAGCAGCAGGGCTGGGAACACTGAAGCTTTCTTT. Translated, it gives CASSRAGNTEAFF.

The chain links TRBV27 to TRBJ2-3; possible D gene TRBD2, 6 bases. There are 16 residues in the CDR3. Germline V gene data show CDR1 as MNHEY and CDR2 as SMNVEV (reference sequence). V was clipped by 5 bases and J by 0 bases, with 15 bases between them. The CDR3 DNA is TGTGCCAGCAGTATCTCTAGCGTAACCAGCACAGATACGCAGTATTTT. Translated: CASSISSVTSTDTQYF.

V gene TRBV19 combines with J gene TRBJ1-4; D is undetermined. This CDR3 is built from 15 residues. CDR1 is LNHDA and CDR2 is SQIVND in the germline V gene (reference sequence). Trimming cost V 5 bases and J 1 base, with 11 bases left between them. CDR3 region: CASSSAGGTNEKLFF. CDR3 nucleotides: TGTGCCAGTAGTTCCGCGGGTGGAACTAATGAAAAACTGTTTTTT.

This chain links TRBV28 with TRBJ2-3, with D uncertain. Trimming shortened V by 4 bases and J by 0 bases, and 8 bases separated the two germline ends. Germline CDR1 reads MDHEN; CDR2 reads SYDVKM. This CDR3 is 14 amino acids long. The CDR3, as DNA: TGTGCCAGCAGTTCGGCGGATAGCACAGATACGCAGTATTTT. It yields the protein CASSSADSTDTQYF.

V is TRBV5-1 and J is TRBJ2-7; 10 nucleotides align to TRBD1. This CDR3 has 16 amino acids. V lost 4 bases and J lost 2; bases outside the gene matches: 9. The germline V gene has CDR1 SGHRS and CDR2 YFSETQ. The CDR3 spells CASSPDPGQGAYEQYF. The CDR3 bases are TGCGCCAGCAGCCCGGACCCCGGACAGGGGGCCTACGAGCAGTACTTC.

This chain joins TRBV7-9 and TRBJ2-1, with 10 positions matching TRBD2. Germline assignment: CDR1 SEHNR and CDR2 FQNEAQ (reference sequence). This CDR3 is 16 amino acids long. V shed 5 bases and J 4 bases; nucleotides not matched to a gene: 8. The CDR3 DNA follows: TGTGCCAGCAGCCTTAGCGGGAGGATTGGTTACAATGAGCAGTTCTTC. Residues: CASSLSGRIGYNEQFF.

V and J are TRBV7-9 and TRBJ1-6; 11 bases match TRBD1. V shed 2 bases and J 7 bases; nucleotides not matched to a gene: 4. Germline-derived CDR1 and CDR2 are SEHNR and FQNEAQ (reference sequence). The length of the CDR3 is 16 residues. The CDR3, as DNA: TGTGCCAGCAGCTTACCCGGACAGGGGGCGAATTCACCCCTCCACTTT. Amino acids: CASSLPGQGANSPLHF.

The rearrangement uses TRBV5-1 and TRBJ1-1; 7 nucleotides line up with TRBD1. V shed 4 bases and J 3 bases; nucleotides not matched to a gene: 9. The CDR3 covers 15 residues. CDR1 and CDR2 (germline): SGHRS, YFSETQ. CDR3 residues: CASSPGDSRDTEAFF. The CDR3 DNA sequence: TGCGCCAGCAGCCCCGGGGACAGTCGGGACACTGAAGCTTTCTTT.

This chain joins TRBV27 and TRBJ2-2; D not resolved. Looked up from germline, CDR1 is MNHEY and CDR2 is SMNVEV (reference sequence). This CDR3 is built from 14 residues. Trimming removed 8 bases from V and 0 bases from J, with 10 bases in between. In nucleotides, the CDR3 is TGTGCCAGCTCCCCAGGTGCGAACACCGGGGAGCTGTTTTTT. Translation gives CASSPGANTGELFF.

CDR3 loop: CASSLASGRETQYF. CDR3 DNA sequence: TGCGCCAGCAGCTTGGCCTCAGGGCGAGAGACCCAGTACTTC. V gene TRBV5-1 combines with J gene TRBJ2-5, with a tentative D call TRBD1 (5 bases). CDR3 size: 14 residues. V lost 0 bases to trimming and J lost 4 bases, with 10 bases between them. Germline V gives CDR1 SGHRS, CDR2 YFSETQ.

CDR3 bases: TGTGCCAGCAGCCAGAGACTAGGAGGAGAGACCCAGTACTTC. It is translated as CASSQRLGGETQYF. The V call is TRBV11-1, the J call TRBJ2-5; TRBD2 is a possible D gene (6 bases). The V gene lost 5 bases and the J gene lost 4 bases, with 14 bases spanning the gap. The CDR3 covers 14 residues. Germline V lookup: CDR1 SGHAT, CDR2 FQDESV (reference sequence). The entire variable domain, with the rest obtained from reference TRBV11-1 and TRBJ2-5, is as follows: EAEVAQSPRYKITEKSQAVAFWCDPISGHATLYWYRQILGQGPELLVQFQDESVVDDSQLPKDRFSAERLKGVDSTLKIQPAELGDSAMYLCASSQRLGGETQYFGPGTRLLVL.

J is TRBJ2-3 and V is TRBV5-1, with a possible D match to TRBD1 (5 bases). V was pared by 0 bases and J by 4 bases, with 12 bases between. Germline-derived CDR1 and CDR2 are SGHRS and YFSETQ. The CDR3 is 15 residues long. The CDR3 DNA sequence: TGCGCCAGCAGCTTGGAAGGGGATGTATCAGATACGCAGTATTTT. Translating gives CASSLEGDVSDTQYF.

A note on this clone: Sequence at one end of the junction differs from germline and may be a read error. J is TRBJ2-1 and V is TRBV9, with 9 bases aligning to TRBD1. The CDR3 loop spans 14 amino acids. The V gene's germline CDR1 is SGDLS and CDR2 YYNGEE. The CDR3 loop reads CASSGTTPGQGRIF. CDR3 DNA: TGTGCCAGCAGCGGGACGACACCGGGACAGGGTAGGATCTTC.

As for this clone: The same CDR3 can be traced to other DNA sequences in this sample. J is TRBJ2-7 and V is TRBV9, with D unresolved. The CDR3 runs to 14 residues. Germline values: CDR1 SGDLS, CDR2 YYNGEE. Trimming took 0 bases from V and 0 from J, leaving 7 bases between them. CDR3 sequence: CASSVGSSSYEQYF. The CDR3 DNA follows: TGTGCCAGCAGCGTAGGATCCAGCTCCTACGAGCAGTACTTC.

V is TRBV5-4 and J is TRBJ2-5; 7 bases align to TRBD1. The V and J ends lost 8 bases and 0 bases, in that order; junction bases with no gene match: 7. This CDR3 has 14 amino acids. Germline V gene data show CDR1 as SGHNT and CDR2 as YYREEE (reference sequence). DNA for the CDR3: TGTGCCAGTCACAGGGGAAGGGACCAAGAGACCCAGTACTTC. Its translation: CASHRGRDQETQYF.

This chain joins TRBV7-2 and TRBJ2-7, with 13 nucleotides matching TRBD2. Losses at the gene ends were 2 bases for V and 7 bases for J; bases not matched to a gene: 8. Per germline, CDR1 SGHTA and CDR2 FQGNSA. The CDR3 contains 16 residues. Here the CDR3 reads CASSLNQGLAGDEQYF. The CDR3 coding sequence is TGTGCCAGCAGCTTAAATCAAGGACTAGCGGGAGATGAGCAGTACTTC. Variable domain in full (rest from reference TRBV7-2 and TRBJ2-7): GAGVSQSPSNKVTEKGKDVELRCDPISGHTALYWYRQSLGQGLEFLIYFQGNSAPDKSGLPSDRFSAERTGGSVSTLTIQRTQQEDSAVYLCASSLNQGLAGDEQYFGPGTRLTVT.

V and J are TRBV28 and TRBJ1-2; 7 positions agree with TRBD1. V was pared by 2 bases and J by 11 bases, with 11 bases of the junction left unmatched. The CDR3 covers 14 residues. CDR1 and CDR2 (germline): MDHEN, SYDVKM. The CDR3 spells CASSLMRGRASYTF. CDR3 nucleotide sequence: TGTGCCAGCAGTTTAATGAGGGGGCGTGCGTCGTACACCTTC.

The genes are TRBV7-9 and TRBJ1-1; unclear D gene. This CDR3 comprises 13 residues. Per germline, CDR1 SEHNR and CDR2 FQNEAQ (reference sequence). Trimming pared 7 bases from V and 5 bases from J, leaving 14 bases between. This chain's CDR3 is CASILGSSTEAFF. CDR3 sequence (DNA): TGTGCCAGCATCCTGGGCAGTAGTACTGAAGCTTTCTTT.